The clone carrying this TCR beta chain was picked up one time. This record belongs to a study of blood T cell repertoires in COVID-19. The overall study: Samples representing acute and convalescent COVID-19 were sourced from the United States, Italy and Spain.

Original analysis: Reference gene primer amplification in the assay estimated nucleated cell counts. Data came from immunoSEQ multiplex PCR; TCRdb stores just in-frame clones and leaves some out. V, J and clone size derive from that table, while D and trimming were established from the DNA sequence. Of around 180,000 clones in the sample, approximately 74% were seen once. This receptor was identified in a woman older than 75 with acute or convalescent COVID-19. Sequencing was performed on peripheral blood.

CDR3 sequence reads: CASSSGAGMVAEAFF. The CDR3 coding sequence is TGTGCCAGCTCTAGCGGGGCAGGGATGGTGGCTGAAGCTTTCTTT. The rearrangement uses TRBV28 and TRBJ1-1, with D maybe TRBD1 (5 bases). CDR1 MDHEN and CDR2 SYDVKM come from the germline V gene. Trimming left V 8 bases short and J 6 bases short, with 22 bases between. The CDR3 is made up of 15 amino acids.